In this sample, the clone carrying this TCR beta chain turned up many times. Diagnoses were made from clinical symptoms, serum measures (thyroxine and TRAb), thyroid ultrasound and orbital computed tomography. Fresh peripheral blood, 10 ml, was the source of the PBMCs. The data are from a study of T cells in Graves' hyperthyroidism and ophthalmopathy. What was amplified from RNA transcripts were TCR beta CDR3 regions. In the first-round RT-PCR of the TCR CDR3, the HTBI primer set was used. Each CDR3 protein is one row after TCRdb ran MiXCR on the multiplex PCR reads. The table lists under 650,000 distinct CDR3 sequences, roughly 16% of them singletons. V lost 5 bases, J lost 7 bases, and 5 bases stayed unmatched. The V gene's germline CDR1 is SGHAT and CDR2 FQNNGV. The CDR3 length is 14 residues.

The sequenced sample consisted of blood. This chain links TRBV11-2 with TRBJ2-7; 13 bases line up with TRBD2. This sequence originates from a woman aged 25 to 39 with Graves' hyperthyroidism. This CDR3 reads CASSLGLAGVEQYF. The CDR3 coding sequence is TGTGCCAGCAGCCTCGGACTAGCGGGAGTTGAGCAGTACTTC.